Below, 26 T cell receptor beta chains from the same sample are listed, as sequenced in a study of neurological immune-mediated disorders (dated by TCRdb to about 2019). Libraries were prepared through 5' RACE. Sequenced on an Illumina HiSeq 2500. The public reads were run again by TCRdb, first through fastp at Q25 and then through MiXCR, and only productive beta chains were kept. Identical CDR3 proteins give one entry, which carries the most common genes and DNA. Here the sample has around 50,000 distinct CDR3 sequences; over 10% occur a single time. The ten most abundant clones make up 3.5% to 5% of the sample. Per the publication, the time point label means: longitudinal time-point 2. The sequencing input was PBMCs. The source is a male donor with HTLV-1-associated myelopathy (HAM/TSP).

Ten or more counts support this clonotype. The chain has TRBV6-1 and TRBJ1-1; 7 bases are a match to TRBD1. Germline CDR1 reads MNHNS; CDR2 reads SASEGT. The CDR3 sequence is 15 residues long. The J segment lost 4 bases and the V segment lost 8 bases, leaving 13 bases of the junction unmatched. Here the CDR3 DNA reads TGTGCCAGCTCCACGAACAGGGGCCGGACCACTGAAGCTTTCTTT. It codes for CASSTNRGRTTEAFF.

This clonotype appeared many times. The CDR3 is CASSLTGASYNEQFF. The DNA for the CDR3 is TGTGCCAGCAGCTTAACAGGGGCCTCCTACAATGAGCAGTTCTTC. The rearrangement joins TRBV7-2 to TRBJ2-1; TRBD1 agrees at 7 bases. V was pared by 2 bases and J by 0 bases, with 1 base of the junction left unmatched. The V gene's germline CDR1 is SGHTA and CDR2 FQGNSA. This CDR3 is built from 15 residues. The full variable domain, its missing parts supplied by reference TRBV7-2 and TRBJ2-1, is GAGVSQSPSNKVTEKGKDVELRCDPISGHTALYWYRQSLGQGLEFLIYFQGNSAPDKSGLPSDRFSAERTGGSVSTLTIQRTQQEDSAVYLCASSLTGASYNEQFFGPGTRLTVL.

There are a few counts of this clonotype. It may be a read error: a sequence one base away is much more abundant. CDR3 residues: CASSHLGFNQPQHF. The CDR3 coding sequence is TGTGCCAGCAGTCATTTGGGTTTCAATCAGCCCCAGCATTTT. The chain combines TRBV6-6 with TRBJ1-5; D is undetermined. Germline CDR1 reads MNHNY; CDR2 reads SVGAGI (reference sequence). The CDR3 has 14 amino acids. Trimming cost V 5 bases and J 3 bases, with 11 bases left between them.

This clonotype has ten or more counts. The chain uses TRBV29-1 and TRBJ2-1; 7 bases are shared with TRBD1. The CDR3 spans 14 residues. The germline gives CDR1 SQVTM, CDR2 ANQGSEA. Trimming at V came to 3 bases and at J to 4 bases, leaving 6 bases not matched to a gene. CDR3 sequence reads: CSVDRVQGYNEQFF. The DNA for the CDR3 is TGCAGCGTTGATAGGGTACAGGGGTACAATGAGCAGTTCTTC.

This clonotype was recorded at least ten times. This rearrangement joins TRBV21-1 to TRBJ2-2; TRBD1 is the table's D call and was not checked against the DNA. TRBV21-1 is noted as a pseudogene. The length of the CDR3 is 17 residues. The CDR3 DNA reads TGTGCCAGCAGCGGGTCAAGACAGGGGAAAACTACCGGGGAGCTGTTTTTT. Protein sequence: CASSGSRQGKTTGELFF.

This clonotype was found many times. The chain carries TRBV3-1 and TRBJ1-1; D gene uncertain. Germline values: CDR1 LGHDT, CDR2 YNNKEL (reference sequence). This CDR3 contains 13 residues. The V end was cut by 4 bases, the J end by 5 bases, with 11 bases between. This CDR3 is CASSRGPGTEAFF. The CDR3 DNA reads as TGTGCCAGCAGCCGAGGCCCTGGGACTGAAGCTTTCTTT.

This clonotype was recorded at least ten times. The chain has TRBV11-2 and TRBJ2-3, with D hard to call. Per germline, CDR1 SGHAT and CDR2 FQNNGV. The germline V and J ends were trimmed by 2 bases and 1 base, with 4 bases remaining between them. CDR3 length: 13 amino acids. The CDR3 DNA follows: TGTGCCAGCAGCTTAACGGGCACAGATACGCAGTATTTT. Translating it yields CASSLTGTDTQYF.

The sample holds many counts of this clonotype. The chain combines TRBV6-6 with TRBJ2-3; D may correspond to TRBD1 or TRBD2 (5 bases each). V was clipped by 5 bases and J by 3 bases, with 18 bases between them. The length of the CDR3 is 16 residues. CDR1 is MNHNY, CDR2 SVGAGI, per germline (reference sequence). The CDR3 DNA sequence: TGTGCCAGCAGTACCACCGGGGCCCTTAAGACAGATACGCAGTATTTT. Its translation is CASSTTGALKTDTQYF.

For the CDR3, the DNA is TGCGCCAGCAGCTCCCAGACTCTAGCGGACCAAGAGACCCAGTACTTC. This translates into CASSSQTLADQETQYF. The chain is built from TRBV5-1 and TRBJ2-5; 7 nucleotides agree with TRBD2. CDR3 size: 16 residues. Germline V gene data show CDR1 as SGHRS and CDR2 as YFSETQ. The junction had 8 bases not matched to a gene; V was cut back by 3 bases and J by 0 bases.

This clonotype occurred many times. The chain joins TRBV20-1 to TRBJ1-6; D gene ambiguous. Germline CDR1 reads DFQATT; CDR2 reads SNEGSKA (reference sequence). The ends were cut back, 5 bases at V and 0 bases at J, with 14 bases in the middle. There are 16 residues in the CDR3. CDR3 amino acids: CSAPSGRHSYNSPLHF. The CDR3 DNA follows: TGCAGTGCTCCATCGGGTCGTCACTCCTATAATTCACCCCTCCACTTT.

This clonotype was detected ten times or more. The rearrangement joins TRBV5-6 to TRBJ2-1; 7 bases line up with TRBD1. The CDR3 has 14 amino acids. Germline loops: CDR1 SGHDT, CDR2 YYEEEE. V lost 3 bases, J lost 3 bases, and 3 bases stayed unmatched. CDR3: CASSSNRGYNEQFF. The CDR3 DNA follows: TGTGCCAGCAGCTCCAACAGGGGCTACAATGAGCAGTTCTTC.

This clonotype was counted at least ten times. The rearrangement joins TRBV20-1 to TRBJ2-3; maybe TRBD2 (6 bases). V dropped 7 bases and J dropped 1 base, with 12 bases sitting between them. The CDR3 has 13 amino acids. The germline gives CDR1 DFQATT, CDR2 SNEGSKA (reference sequence). CDR3 sequence (DNA): TGCAGTGTCGCGGGGTCCCGCACAGATACGCAGTATTTT. Residues: CSVAGSRTDTQYF.

In this sample, this clonotype turned up many times. The V call is TRBV20-1, the J call TRBJ1-3; a possible D gene is TRBD1 (5 bases). This CDR3 has 15 residues. CDR1 is DFQATT, CDR2 SNEGSKA, per germline (reference sequence). The V end lost 5 bases, the J end lost 0 bases, and 14 bases lay between the germline ends. The CDR3 DNA reads as TGCAGTGCTGGGGACGGACGGGGCTCTGGAAACACCATATATTTT. Residues: CSAGDGRGSGNTIYF.

This clonotype was seen at least ten times. The chain has TRBV6-5 and TRBJ1-6; D may be TRBD1 (5 bases). This CDR3 region has 18 residues. CDR1 MNHEY and CDR2 SVGAGI come from the germline V gene. V was shortened by 2 bases and J by 9 bases, with 23 bases between the two germline ends. DNA for the CDR3: TGTGCCAGCAGTTACCTGCCTCCGGGGCGGGCGGGGAGTTCACCCCTCCACTTT. This gives the protein CASSYLPPGRAGSSPLHF.

This clonotype has at least ten counts. The V call is TRBV4-2, the J call TRBJ1-5; D is undetermined. V was cut by 4 bases and J by 3 bases, with 10 bases left in between. Germline assignment: CDR1 LGHNA and CDR2 YNFKEQ. The CDR3 loop spans 14 amino acids. The CDR3 protein is CASSLGNDNQPQHF. The CDR3 nucleotides read TGTGCCAGCAGCCTCGGGAATGACAATCAGCCCCAGCATTTT.

This clonotype was detected ten times or more. The V gene is TRBV7-2, the J gene TRBJ1-6; no clear D gene. Germline-derived CDR1 and CDR2 are SGHTA and FQGNSA. V was cut by 1 base and J by 4 bases, with 11 bases left in between. The length of the CDR3 is 16 residues. CDR3: CASSLVPRGYNSPLHF. The CDR3 DNA follows: TGTGCCAGCAGCTTAGTCCCCCGGGGTTATAATTCACCCCTCCACTTT.

This clonotype was found many times. The chain uses TRBV4-3 and TRBJ1-1; D is ambiguous. The V end lost 3 bases, the J end lost 11 bases, and 13 bases lay between the germline ends. The CDR3 consists of 12 residues. The germline CDR1 and CDR2 sequences are LGHNA and YSLEER. This CDR3 is CASSHLTQPAFF. In nucleotides, the CDR3 is TGCGCCAGCAGCCACCTTACGCAGCCGGCTTTCTTT.

The table lists this clonotype with a few counts. The chain joins TRBV20-1 to TRBJ2-3; D perhaps matches TRBD2 (7 bases). Germline lookup yields CDR1 DFQATT and CDR2 SNEGSKA (reference sequence). This CDR3 comprises 16 residues. Trimming cost V 3 bases and J 3 bases, with 19 bases left between them. CDR3 sequence (DNA): TGCAGTGCTAGGACGACTCGGGGGGCCGGGACAGATACGCAGTATTTT. It is translated as CSARTTRGAGTDTQYF.

This clonotype occurred many times. This chain connects TRBV5-1 to TRBJ2-1; D gene unclear. CDR1 and CDR2 (germline): SGHRS, YFSETQ. The CDR3 loop spans 11 amino acids. V lost 4 bases and J 8 bases, leaving 7 bases between the germline ends. CDR3 DNA: TGCGCCAGCAGCGAGGTGGATGAGCAGTTCTTC. This encodes CASSEVDEQFF.

This clonotype was detected ten times or more. V is TRBV4-3 and J is TRBJ1-1; no clear D. Trimming cost V 0 bases and J 7 bases, with 15 bases left between them. CDR3 length: 15 residues. Germline values: CDR1 LGHNA, CDR2 YSLEER. The CDR3 here is CASSQDFGVPFEAFF. As DNA, the CDR3 is TGCGCCAGCAGCCAAGATTTCGGCGTCCCCTTTGAAGCTTTCTTT.

The sample holds many counts of this clonotype. V is TRBV18 and J is TRBJ2-1; 7 bases agree with TRBD1. CDR3 length: 15 amino acids. Trimming cost V 4 bases and J 3 bases; bases outside gene matches: 6. Germline V gene data show CDR1 as KGHSH and CDR2 as LQKENI. CDR3 sequence: CASSLRDSGYNEQFF. CDR3 DNA: TGTGCCAGCTCACTCCGGGACAGCGGCTACAATGAGCAGTTCTTC. Based on the CDR3 plus reference TRBV18 and TRBJ2-1, the full variable domain is NAGVMQNPRHLVRRRGQEARLRCSPMKGHSHVYWYRQLPEEGLKFMVYLQKENIIDESGMPKERFSAEFPKEGPSILRIQQVVRGDSAAYFCASSLRDSGYNEQFFGPGTRLTVL.

Ten or more counts support this clonotype. The genes are TRBV20-1 and TRBJ2-1, with 9 bases identical to TRBD2. Germline V gene data show CDR1 as DFQATT and CDR2 as SNEGSKA (reference sequence). There are 14 residues in the CDR3. V was clipped by 5 bases and J by 6 bases; unmatched bases: 8. This CDR3 reads CSAPIGGGANEQFF. As DNA, the CDR3 is TGCAGTGCTCCGATTGGCGGGGGGGCCAATGAGCAGTTCTTC.

This clonotype was seen at least ten times. The chain employs TRBV5-1 and TRBJ1-1, with 7 bases lining up with TRBD1. Germline trimming cut 0 bases from V and 7 bases from J; bases unmatched to any gene: 9. In germline, CDR1 is SGHRS, CDR2 YFSETQ. The length of the CDR3 is 15 residues. Here the CDR3 reads CASSLGTGVGSEAFF. The CDR3 DNA follows: TGCGCCAGCAGCTTGGGAACAGGGGTAGGGAGTGAAGCTTTCTTT.

This clonotype occurred many times. This chain connects TRBV20-1 to TRBJ2-5; 7 nucleotides match TRBD1. CDR1 is DFQATT, CDR2 SNEGSKA, per germline (reference sequence). This CDR3 comprises 15 residues. V lost 6 bases and J lost 2; bases outside the gene matches: 12. In nucleotides, the CDR3 is TGCAGTGCCAACCCCCCGGCAGGGGGACAAGAGACCCAGTACTTC. It encodes CSANPPAGGQETQYF.

The V call is TRBV12-5, the J call TRBJ1-3; unclear D gene. Germline lookup yields CDR1 LGHNT and CDR2 FRNRAP. CDR3 length: 12 amino acids. Deletions cut 7 bases from V and 4 bases from J, with 8 bases between. The CDR3 reads CASVFVGNTIYF. The CDR3 bases are TGTGCTAGTGTTTTCGTGGGAAACACCATATATTTT.

By share, this clonotype ranks as medium-sized. The chain uses TRBV5-1 and TRBJ2-1; the match to TRBD1 covers 7 bases. V lost 4 bases to trimming and J lost 2 bases; unmatched junction nucleotides: 3. Germline CDR1 is SGHRS and CDR2 is YFSETQ. There are 14 residues in the CDR3. The CDR3 here is CASSRQGPYNEQFF. CDR3 bases: TGCGCCAGCAGCAGACAGGGCCCCTACAATGAGCAGTTCTTC.